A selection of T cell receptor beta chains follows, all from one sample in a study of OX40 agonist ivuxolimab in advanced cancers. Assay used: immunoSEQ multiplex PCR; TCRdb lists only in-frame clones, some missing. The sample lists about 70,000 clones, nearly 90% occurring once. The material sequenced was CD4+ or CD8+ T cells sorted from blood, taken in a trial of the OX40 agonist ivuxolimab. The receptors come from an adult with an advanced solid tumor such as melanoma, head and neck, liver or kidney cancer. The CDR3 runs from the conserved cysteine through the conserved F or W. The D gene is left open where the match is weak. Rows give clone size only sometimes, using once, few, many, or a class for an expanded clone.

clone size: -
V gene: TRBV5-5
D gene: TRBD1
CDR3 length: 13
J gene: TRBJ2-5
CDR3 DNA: TGTGCCAGCAGCCCACTACCGGACAGGGCCCAGTACTTC
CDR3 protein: CASSPLPDRAQYF

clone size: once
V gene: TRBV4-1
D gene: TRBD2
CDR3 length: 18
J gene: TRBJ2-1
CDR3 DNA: TGCGCCAGCAGCCTACGAATAGGGGAAGCGGGAGGGAACAATGAGCAGTTCTTC
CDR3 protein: CASSLRIGEAGGNNEQFF

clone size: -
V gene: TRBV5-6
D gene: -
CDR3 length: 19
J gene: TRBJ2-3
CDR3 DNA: TGTGCCAGCAGCCGCTCCTGGGGGCGGACATACCCTAGCACAGATACGCAGTATTTT
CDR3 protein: CASSRSWGRTYPSTDTQYF

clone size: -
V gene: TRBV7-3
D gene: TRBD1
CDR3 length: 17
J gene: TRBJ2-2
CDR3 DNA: TGTGCCAGCAGCTTAATGCGGACAGGGGTTAACACCGGGGAGCTGTTTTTT
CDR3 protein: CASSLMRTGVNTGELFF

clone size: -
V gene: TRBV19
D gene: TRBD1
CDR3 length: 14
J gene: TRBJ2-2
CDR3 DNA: TGTGCCAGTAGTCAGACAGGGGGCACCGGGGAGCTGTTTTTT
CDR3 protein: CASSQTGGTGELFF

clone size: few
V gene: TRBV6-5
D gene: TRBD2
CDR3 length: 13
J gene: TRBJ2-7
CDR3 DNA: TGTGCCAGCAGATGGACTAGCGGGTTCGAGCAGTACTTC
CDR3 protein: CASRWTSGFEQYF

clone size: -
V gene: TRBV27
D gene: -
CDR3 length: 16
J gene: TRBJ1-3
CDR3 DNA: TGTGCCAGCAGTTTAGGCAGCCCCTTCTCTGGAAACACCATATATTTT
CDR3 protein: CASSLGSPFSGNTIYF

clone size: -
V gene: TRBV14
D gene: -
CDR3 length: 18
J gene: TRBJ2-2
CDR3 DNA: TGTGCCAGCAGCCCGCGACCGGGACACCCAGAGCGGGACGGGGAGCTGTTTTTT
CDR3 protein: CASSPRPGHPERDGELFF

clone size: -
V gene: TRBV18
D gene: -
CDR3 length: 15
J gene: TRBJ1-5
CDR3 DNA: TGTGCCAGCTCATCCGGCAGGCAGGGCAATCAGCCCCAGCATTTT
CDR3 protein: CASSSGRQGNQPQHF

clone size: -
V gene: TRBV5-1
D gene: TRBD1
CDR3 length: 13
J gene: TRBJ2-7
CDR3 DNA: TGCGCCAGCAGCTGGGGGACAGCCTACGAGCAGTACTTC
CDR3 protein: CASSWGTAYEQYF

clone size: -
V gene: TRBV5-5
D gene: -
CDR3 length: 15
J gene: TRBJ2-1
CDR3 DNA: TGTGCCAGCAGCCCCACCTCCAGGGCCCACAATGAGCAGTTCTTC
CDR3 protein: CASSPTSRAHNEQFF

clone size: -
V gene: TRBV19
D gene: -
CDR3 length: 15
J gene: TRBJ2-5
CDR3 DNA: TGTGCCAGTAGTATTGTCCTACAGGGCTTCGAGGCCCAGTACTTC
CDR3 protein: CASSIVLQGFEAQYF

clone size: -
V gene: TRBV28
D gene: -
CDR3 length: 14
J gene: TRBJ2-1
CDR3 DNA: TGTGCCAGCAGTAGACCTAATCAGGGCAATGAGCAGTTCTTC
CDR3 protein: CASSRPNQGNEQFF

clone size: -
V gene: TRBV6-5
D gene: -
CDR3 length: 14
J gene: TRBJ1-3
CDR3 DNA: TGTGCCAGCAGTTACTACCGCTCTGGAAACACCATATATTTT
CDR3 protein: CASSYYRSGNTIYF

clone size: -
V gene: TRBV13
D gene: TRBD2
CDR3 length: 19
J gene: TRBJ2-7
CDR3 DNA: TGTGCCAGCAGCTATGTGTGGCTCGGGACTAGCGGGCAACCCTCCGAGCAGTACTTC
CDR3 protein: CASSYVWLGTSGQPSEQYF

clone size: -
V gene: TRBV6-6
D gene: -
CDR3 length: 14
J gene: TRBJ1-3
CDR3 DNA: TGTGCCAGCAGCCAGGCGAGCTCTGGAAACACCATATATTTT
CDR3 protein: CASSQASSGNTIYF

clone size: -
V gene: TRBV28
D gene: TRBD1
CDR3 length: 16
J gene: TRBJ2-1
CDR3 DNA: TGTGCCAGCAGTCCGCTAAGGACAGGGGGCCGGGGTGAGCAGTTCTTC
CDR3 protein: CASSPLRTGGRGEQFF

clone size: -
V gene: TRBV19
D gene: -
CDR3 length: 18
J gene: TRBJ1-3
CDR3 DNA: TGTGCCAGTAGTACCATTTGGGCGGCGGGCCTCTCTGGAAACACCATATATTTT
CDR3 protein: CASSTIWAAGLSGNTIYF

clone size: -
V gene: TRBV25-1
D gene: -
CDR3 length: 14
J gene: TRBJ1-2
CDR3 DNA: TGTGCCAGCTCACGCGCCGGGACTGTCTATGGCTACACCTTC
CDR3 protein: CASSRAGTVYGYTF

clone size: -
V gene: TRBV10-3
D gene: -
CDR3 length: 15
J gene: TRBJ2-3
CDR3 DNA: TGTGCCATCATGGAGGGACAGCCATTGACAGATACGCAGTATTTT
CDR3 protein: CAIMEGQPLTDTQYF

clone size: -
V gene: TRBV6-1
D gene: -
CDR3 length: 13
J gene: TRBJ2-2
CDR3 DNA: TGTGCCAGCAGGGGGCTGAACACCGGGGAGCTGTTTTTT
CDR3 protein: CASRGLNTGELFF

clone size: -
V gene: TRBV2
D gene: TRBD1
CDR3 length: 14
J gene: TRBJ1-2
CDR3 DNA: TGTGCCAGCAGTGCCGGGACAGGGGTATATGGCTACACCTTC
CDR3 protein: CASSAGTGVYGYTF

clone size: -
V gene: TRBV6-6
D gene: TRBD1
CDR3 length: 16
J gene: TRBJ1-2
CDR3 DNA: TGTGCCAGCAGTTACTTTCCACCTGACAGGGCCTATGGCTACACCTTC
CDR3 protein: CASSYFPPDRAYGYTF

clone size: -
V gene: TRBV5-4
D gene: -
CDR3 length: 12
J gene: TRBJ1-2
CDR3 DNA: TGTGCCAGCAGCTTCGGGCAGGATGGCTACACCTTC
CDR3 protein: CASSFGQDGYTF

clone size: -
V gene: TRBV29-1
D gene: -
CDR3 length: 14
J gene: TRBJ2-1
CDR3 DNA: TGCAGCGTTGATCGTCGGGGACCCTACAATGAGCAGTTCTTC
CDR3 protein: CSVDRRGPYNEQFF

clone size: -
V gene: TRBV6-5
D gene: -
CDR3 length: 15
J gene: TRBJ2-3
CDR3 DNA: TGTGCCAGCAGTTCACCAGGGGCGGGGGCAGATACGCAGTATTTT
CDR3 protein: CASSSPGAGADTQYF

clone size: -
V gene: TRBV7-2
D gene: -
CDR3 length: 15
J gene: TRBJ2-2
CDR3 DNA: TGTGCCAGCAGCCTTGACAGGCCGAACACCGGGGAGCTGTTTTTT
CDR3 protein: CASSLDRPNTGELFF

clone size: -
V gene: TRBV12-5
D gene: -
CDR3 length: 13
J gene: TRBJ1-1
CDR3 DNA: TGTGCTAGTGGCCTACAGGAGAACACTGAAGCTTTCTTT
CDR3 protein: CASGLQENTEAFF

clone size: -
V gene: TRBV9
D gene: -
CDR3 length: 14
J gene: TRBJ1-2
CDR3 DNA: TGTGCCAGTACCGTCGGGGAGAGCAACTATGGCTACACCTTC
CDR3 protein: CASTVGESNYGYTF

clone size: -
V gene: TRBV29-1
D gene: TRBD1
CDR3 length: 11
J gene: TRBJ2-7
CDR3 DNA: TGCAGCGTTGAGACAGGGGACGAGCAGTACTTC
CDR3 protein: CSVETGDEQYF

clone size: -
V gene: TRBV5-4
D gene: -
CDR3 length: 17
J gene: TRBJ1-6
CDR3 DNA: TGTGCCAGCAGCTTGGACGGGGGGCGCTCCTATAATTCACCCCTCCACTTT
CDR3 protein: CASSLDGGRSYNSPLHF

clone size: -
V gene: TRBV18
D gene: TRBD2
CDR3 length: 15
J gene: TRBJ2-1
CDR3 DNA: TGTGCCAGCTCACCCGGGACTAGCGGGTACAATGAGCAGTTCTTC
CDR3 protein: CASSPGTSGYNEQFF

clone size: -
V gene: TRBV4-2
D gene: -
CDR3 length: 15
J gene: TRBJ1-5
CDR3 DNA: TGTGCCAGCAGCCAACAAAGATATAGCAATCAGCCCCAGCATTTT
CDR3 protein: CASSQQRYSNQPQHF

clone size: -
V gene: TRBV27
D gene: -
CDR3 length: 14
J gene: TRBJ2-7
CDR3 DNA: TGTGCCAGCAGTCCCAGAAAGGCCCCCCACGAGCAGTACTTC
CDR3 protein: CASSPRKAPHEQYF

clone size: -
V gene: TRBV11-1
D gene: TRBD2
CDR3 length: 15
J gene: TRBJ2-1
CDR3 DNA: TGTGCCAGCAGCTTATCGCTAGCGGACTACAATGAGCAGTTCTTC
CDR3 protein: CASSLSLADYNEQFF

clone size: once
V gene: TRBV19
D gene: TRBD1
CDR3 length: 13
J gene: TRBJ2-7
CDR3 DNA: TGTGCCAGCAATGAACAGGGGACATACGAGCAGTACTTC
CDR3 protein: CASNEQGTYEQYF

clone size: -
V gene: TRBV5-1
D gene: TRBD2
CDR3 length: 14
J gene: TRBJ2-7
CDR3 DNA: TGCGCCAGCAGTGTTAGCGGGGATTCCTACGAGCAGTACTTC
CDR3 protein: CASSVSGDSYEQYF

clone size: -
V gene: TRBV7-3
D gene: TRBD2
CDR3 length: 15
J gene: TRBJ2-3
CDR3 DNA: TGTGCCAGCAGCTTAATGGCGGGAGGTACAGATACGCAGTATTTT
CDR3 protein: CASSLMAGGTDTQYF

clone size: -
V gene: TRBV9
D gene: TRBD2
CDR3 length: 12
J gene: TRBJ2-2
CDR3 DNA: TGTGCCAGCCGCCGGGGGGCCGGGGAGCTGTTTTTT
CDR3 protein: CASRRGAGELFF

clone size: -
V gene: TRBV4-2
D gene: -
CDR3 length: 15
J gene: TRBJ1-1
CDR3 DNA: TGTGCCAGCAGCCCCATTGGCCAAATAAACACTGAAGCTTTCTTT
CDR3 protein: CASSPIGQINTEAFF

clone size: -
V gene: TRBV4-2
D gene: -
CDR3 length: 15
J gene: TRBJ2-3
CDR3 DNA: TGTGCCAGCAGCCAGAGCCAGGGGATCACAGATACGCAGTATTTT
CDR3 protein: CASSQSQGITDTQYF

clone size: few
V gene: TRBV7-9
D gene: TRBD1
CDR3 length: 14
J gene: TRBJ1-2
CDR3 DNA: TGTGCCAGCAGCTTCACTGACAGGGAGGGCGGCTACACCTTC
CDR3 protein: CASSFTDREGGYTF

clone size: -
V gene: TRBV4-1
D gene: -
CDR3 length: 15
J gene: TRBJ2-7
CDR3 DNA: TGCGCCAGCAGCCAAGCGTTTACGGACTCCTACGAGCAGTACTTC
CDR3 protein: CASSQAFTDSYEQYF

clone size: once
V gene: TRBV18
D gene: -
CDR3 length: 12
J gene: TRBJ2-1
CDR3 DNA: TGTGCCAGCTCACCAAGCGGGTATGAGCAGTTCTTC
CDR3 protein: CASSPSGYEQFF

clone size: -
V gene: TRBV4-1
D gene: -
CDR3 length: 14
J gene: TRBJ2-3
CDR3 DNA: TGCGCCAGCAGCACCCCAGGAGACTCAGATACGCAGTATTTT
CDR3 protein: CASSTPGDSDTQYF

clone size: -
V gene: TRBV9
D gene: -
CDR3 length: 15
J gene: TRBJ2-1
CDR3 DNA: TGTGCCAGCAGCGTAGCCCAGGGTAGGTACAATGAGCAGTTCTTC
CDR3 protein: CASSVAQGRYNEQFF

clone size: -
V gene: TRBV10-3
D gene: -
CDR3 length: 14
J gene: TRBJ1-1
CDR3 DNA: TGTGCCATCAGTGACCTAGGATCGAACACTGAAGCTTTCTTT
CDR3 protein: CAISDLGSNTEAFF

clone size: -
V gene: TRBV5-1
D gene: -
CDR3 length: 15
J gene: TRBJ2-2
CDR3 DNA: TGCGCCAGCAGCACCGGTGGTGGGGTCCCCGGGGAGCTGTTTTTT
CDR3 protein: CASSTGGGVPGELFF

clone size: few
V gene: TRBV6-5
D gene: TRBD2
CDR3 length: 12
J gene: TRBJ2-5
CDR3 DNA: TGTGCCAGCCTAGCGGGACGGGAGACCCAGTACTTC
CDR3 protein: CASLAGRETQYF

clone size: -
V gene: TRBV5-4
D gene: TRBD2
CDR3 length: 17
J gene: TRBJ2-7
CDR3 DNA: TGTGCCAGCAGCCCCTACGCGACTAGCGGGGACTCCCACGAGCAGTACTTC
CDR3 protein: CASSPYATSGDSHEQYF

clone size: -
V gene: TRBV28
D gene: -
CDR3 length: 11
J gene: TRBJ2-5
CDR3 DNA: TGCCGGGGGCGCGACGTAGAGACCCAGTACTTC
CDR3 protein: CRGRDVETQYF

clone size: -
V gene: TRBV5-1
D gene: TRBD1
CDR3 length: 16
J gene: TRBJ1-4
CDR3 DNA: TGCGCCAGCAGTCTTCTCACAGGGGCCTCTAATGAAAAACTGTTTTTT
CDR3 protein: CASSLLTGASNEKLFF

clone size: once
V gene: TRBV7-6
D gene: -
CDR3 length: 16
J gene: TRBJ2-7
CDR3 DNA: TGTGCCAGCAGCCGTTTGGGGTTTGACAGACTTTACGAGCAGTACTTC
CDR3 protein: CASSRLGFDRLYEQYF

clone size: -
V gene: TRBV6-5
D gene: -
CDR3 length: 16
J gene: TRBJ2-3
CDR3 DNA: TGTGCCAGCAGTTACTCTTGGGGGCCGAGCACAGATACGCAGTATTTT
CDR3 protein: CASSYSWGPSTDTQYF

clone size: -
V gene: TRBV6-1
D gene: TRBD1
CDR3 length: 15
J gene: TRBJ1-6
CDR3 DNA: TGTGCCAGCAGTGCACCGACAGGGGCGGTTTCACCCCTCCACTTT
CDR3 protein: CASSAPTGAVSPLHF